The T cell receptor beta chain described here comes from a study of response to subunit inactivated influenza vaccine. Study observations and caveats: Authors suggested each seasonal influenza vaccination recruits few new T cells.

The CDR3 spans 17 residues. The germline V gene has CDR1 ENHRY and CDR2 SYGVKD. The V gene end was trimmed by 0 bases and the J gene end by 3 bases; junction bases not matched to a gene: 4. Each CDR3 protein gets one entry after TCRdb re-called the RT-PCR reads with MiXCR. The table records around 790,000 distinct CDR3 sequences, less than 25% of them present only once. As regards this clonotype: Its target is not known.

J is TRBJ2-3 and V is TRBV10-3; 12 bases are a match to TRBD2. The sequence came from a man aged 50 or older who received an inactivated influenza vaccine. The sample here was PBMCs from blood, taken 4 to 6 days after vaccination. CDR3 bases: TGTGCCATCAGTGAGTCGGCTAGCGGGGGGGTTACAGATACGCAGTATTTT. As protein: CAISESASGGVTDTQYF.